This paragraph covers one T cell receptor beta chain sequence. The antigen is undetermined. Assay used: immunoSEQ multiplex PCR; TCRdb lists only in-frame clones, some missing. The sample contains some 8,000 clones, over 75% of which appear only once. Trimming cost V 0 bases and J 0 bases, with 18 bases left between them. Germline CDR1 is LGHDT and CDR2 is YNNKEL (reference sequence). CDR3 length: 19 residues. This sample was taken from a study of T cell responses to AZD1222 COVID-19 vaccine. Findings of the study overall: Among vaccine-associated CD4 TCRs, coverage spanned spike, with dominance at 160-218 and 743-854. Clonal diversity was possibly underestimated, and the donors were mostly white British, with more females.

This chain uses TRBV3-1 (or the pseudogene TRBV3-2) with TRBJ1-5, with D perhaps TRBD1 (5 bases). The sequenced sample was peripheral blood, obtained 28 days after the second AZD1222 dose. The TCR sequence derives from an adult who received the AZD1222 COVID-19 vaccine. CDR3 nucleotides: TGTGCCAGCAGCCAAGAGACGGGGGTCACCACATATAGCAATCAGCCCCAGCATTTT. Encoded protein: CASSQETGVTTYSNQPQHF.